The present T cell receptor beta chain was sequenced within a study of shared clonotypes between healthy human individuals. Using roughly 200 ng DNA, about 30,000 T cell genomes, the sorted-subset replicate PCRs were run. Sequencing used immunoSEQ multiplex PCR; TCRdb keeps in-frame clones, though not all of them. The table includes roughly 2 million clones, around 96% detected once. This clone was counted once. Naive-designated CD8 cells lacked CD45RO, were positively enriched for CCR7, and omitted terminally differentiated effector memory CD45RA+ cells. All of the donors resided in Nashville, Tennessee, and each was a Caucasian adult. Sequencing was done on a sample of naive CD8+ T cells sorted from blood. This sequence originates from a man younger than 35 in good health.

DNA of the CDR3: TGTGCCAGCAGCGGTCTGAACTATGGCTACACCTTC. This sequence encodes CASSGLNYGYTF. The chain joins TRBV9 to TRBJ1-2, with unresolved D. Trimming left V 3 bases short and J 2 bases short, with 5 bases between. CDR3 size: 12 residues. Germline V gives CDR1 SGDLS, CDR2 YYNGEE. Variable domain in full (rest from reference TRBV9 and TRBJ1-2): DSGVTQTPKHLITATGQRVTLRCSPRSGDLSVYWYQQSLDQGLQFLIQYYNGEERAKGNILERFSAQQFPDLHSELNLSSLELGDSALYFCASSGLNYGYTFGSGTRLTVV.